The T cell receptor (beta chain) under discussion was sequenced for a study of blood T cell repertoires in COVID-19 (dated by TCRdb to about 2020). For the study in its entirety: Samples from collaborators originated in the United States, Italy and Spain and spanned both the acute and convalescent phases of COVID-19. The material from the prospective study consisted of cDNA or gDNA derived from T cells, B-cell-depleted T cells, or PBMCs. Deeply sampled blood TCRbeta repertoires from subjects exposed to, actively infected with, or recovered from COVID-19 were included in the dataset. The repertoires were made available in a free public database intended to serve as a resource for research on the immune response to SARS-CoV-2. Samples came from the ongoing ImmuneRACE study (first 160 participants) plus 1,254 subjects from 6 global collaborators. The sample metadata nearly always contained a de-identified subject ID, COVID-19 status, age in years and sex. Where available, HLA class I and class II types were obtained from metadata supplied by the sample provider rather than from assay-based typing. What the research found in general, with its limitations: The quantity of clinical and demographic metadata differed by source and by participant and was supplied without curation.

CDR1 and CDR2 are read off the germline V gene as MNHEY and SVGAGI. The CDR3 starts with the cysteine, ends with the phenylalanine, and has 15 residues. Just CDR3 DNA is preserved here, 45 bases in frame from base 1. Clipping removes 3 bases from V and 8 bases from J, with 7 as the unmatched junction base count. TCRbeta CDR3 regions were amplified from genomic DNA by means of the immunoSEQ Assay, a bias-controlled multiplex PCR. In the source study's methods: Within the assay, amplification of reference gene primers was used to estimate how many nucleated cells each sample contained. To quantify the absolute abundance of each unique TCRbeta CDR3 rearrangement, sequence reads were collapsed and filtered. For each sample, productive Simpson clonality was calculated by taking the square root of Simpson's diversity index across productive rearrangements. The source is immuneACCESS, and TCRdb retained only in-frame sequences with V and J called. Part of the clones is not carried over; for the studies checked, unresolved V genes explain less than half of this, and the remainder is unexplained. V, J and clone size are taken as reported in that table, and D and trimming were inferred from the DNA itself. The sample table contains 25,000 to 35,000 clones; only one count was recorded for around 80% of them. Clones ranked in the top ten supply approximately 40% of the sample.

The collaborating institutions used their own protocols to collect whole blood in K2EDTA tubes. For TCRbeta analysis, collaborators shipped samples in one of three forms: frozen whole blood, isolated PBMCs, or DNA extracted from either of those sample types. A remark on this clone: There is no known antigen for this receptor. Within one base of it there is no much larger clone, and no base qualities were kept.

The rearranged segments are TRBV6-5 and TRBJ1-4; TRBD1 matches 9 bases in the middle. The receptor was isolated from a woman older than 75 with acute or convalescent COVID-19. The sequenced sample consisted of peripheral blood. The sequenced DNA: TGTGCCAGCAGTTATATTGGGACAGGGAACGAAAAACTGTTTTTT. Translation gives CASSYIGTGNEKLFF.